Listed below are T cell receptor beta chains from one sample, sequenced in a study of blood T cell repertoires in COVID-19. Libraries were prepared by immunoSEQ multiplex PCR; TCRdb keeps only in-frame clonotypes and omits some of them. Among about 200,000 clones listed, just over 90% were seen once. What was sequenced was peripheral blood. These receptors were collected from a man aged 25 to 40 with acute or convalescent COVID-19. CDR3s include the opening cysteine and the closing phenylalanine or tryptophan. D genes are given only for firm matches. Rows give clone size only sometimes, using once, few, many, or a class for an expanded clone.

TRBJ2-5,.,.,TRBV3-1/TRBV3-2,TGTGCCAGCAAGAGTGAGGGCGAGACCCAGTACTTC,CASKSEGETQYF
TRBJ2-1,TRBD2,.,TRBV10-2,TGCGCCAGCAGTCGGCTAGCGGGGGGGAGTAATGAGCAGTTCTTC,CASSRLAGGSNEQFF
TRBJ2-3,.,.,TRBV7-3,TGTGCCAGCAGCCCCAGGGGCGTGGATACGCAGTATTTT,CASSPRGVDTQYF
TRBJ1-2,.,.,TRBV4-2,TGTGCCAGCAGCCAAGATCTTGGGGGGGGGCCCGGCTACACCTTC,CASSQDLGGGPGYTF
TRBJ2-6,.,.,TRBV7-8,TGTGCCAGCAGCTCCAGACTGAGCTCTGGGGCCAACGTCCTGACTTTC,CASSSRLSSGANVLTF
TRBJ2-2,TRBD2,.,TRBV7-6,TGTGCCAGCAGCTTCTCACCTAGCGGGAGGACCCCCGGGGAGCTGTTTTTT,CASSFSPSGRTPGELFF
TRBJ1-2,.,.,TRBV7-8,TGTGCCAGCAGCTTGTCAGGGATCGGCTATGGCTACACCTTC,CASSLSGIGYGYTF
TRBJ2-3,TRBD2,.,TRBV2,TGTGCCAGCAGTGAACGGGAGCCTAGCGGGGGGGCTACTAGCACAGATACGCAGTATTTT,CASSEREPSGGATSTDTQYF
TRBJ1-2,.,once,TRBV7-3,TGTGCCAGCAGCTCCCCGGGGGAGGATGGCTACACCTTC,CASSSPGEDGYTF
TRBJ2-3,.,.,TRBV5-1,TGCGCCAGCACCATCGACGGTCGGGGGACAGATACGCAGTATTTT,CASTIDGRGTDTQYF
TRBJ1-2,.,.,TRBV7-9,TGTGCCAGCAGCCGGGACACGGGGGGCTATGGCTACACCTTC,CASSRDTGGYGYTF
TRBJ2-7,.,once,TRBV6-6,TGTGCCAGCAATGAAAGGGCGGGCTACGAGCAGTACTTC,CASNERAGYEQYF
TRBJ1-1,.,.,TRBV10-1,TGCGCCATCCGAAGGGGTAACACTGAAGCTTTCTTT,CAIRRGNTEAFF
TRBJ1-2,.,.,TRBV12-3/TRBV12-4,TGTGCCAGCAGTTTCCAGGAAGGTGGCTACACCTTC,CASSFQEGGYTF
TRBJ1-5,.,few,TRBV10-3,TGTGCCATCAGTGACGAGAAAACTAGCAATCAGCCCCAGCATTTT,CAISDEKTSNQPQHF
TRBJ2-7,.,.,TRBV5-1,TGCGCCAGCAGCTTAAACGGACAGCCCTCCTACGAGCAGTACTTC,CASSLNGQPSYEQYF
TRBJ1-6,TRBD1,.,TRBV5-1,TGCGCCAGCAGCCGCCCGGGACAGACTAATTCACCCCTCCACTTT,CASSRPGQTNSPLHF
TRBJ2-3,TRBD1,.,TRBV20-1,TGCAGTGCTAGTGGACCAGGGGGCGCAGATACGCAGTATTTT,CSASGPGGADTQYF
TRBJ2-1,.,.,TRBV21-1,TGTGCCAGCAGCAAAGCCAGACAGGGGAGCTCCTACAATGAGCAGTTCTTC,CASSKARQGSSYNEQFF
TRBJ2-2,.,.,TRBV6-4,TGTGCCAGCAGTGACTTGAAGGGGGGGGAGCTGTTTTTT,CASSDLKGGELFF
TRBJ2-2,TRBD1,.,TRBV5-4,TGTGCCAGCAGTTCAGGGGGCGCTTGGACCGGGGAGCTGTTTTTT,CASSSGGAWTGELFF
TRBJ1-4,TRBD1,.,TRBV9,TGTGCCAGCAGCGTCCAGGGGGCCCCTAATGAAAAACTGTTTTTT,CASSVQGAPNEKLFF
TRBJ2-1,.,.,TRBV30,TGTGCCTGGAGTGCCGGGGACTACAATGAGCAGTTCTTC,CAWSAGDYNEQFF
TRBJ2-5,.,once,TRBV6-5,TGTGCTTCGGGATCAGGGAGGAACACCCAGTACTTC,CASGSGRNTQYF
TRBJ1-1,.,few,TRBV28,TGTGCCAGCAGTTTTGACAGATGGTTAGCTGAAGCTTTCTTT,CASSFDRWLAEAFF
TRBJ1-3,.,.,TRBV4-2,TGTGCCAGCAGCCAAGATTTGGCTCAGCGGTCCTCTGGAAACACCATATATTTT,CASSQDLAQRSSGNTIYF
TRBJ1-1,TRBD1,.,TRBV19,TGTGCCAGTAGTCCGCGATGGGACAGTGAATTTGAAGCTTTCTTT,CASSPRWDSEFEAFF
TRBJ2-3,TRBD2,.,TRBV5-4,TGTGCCAGCAGCTTGTTGGTAGCGGGAGACGCAGATACGCAGTATTTT,CASSLLVAGDADTQYF
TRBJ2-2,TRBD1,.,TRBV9,TGTGCCAGCAGCCCGACAGGGGACGCCGGGGAGCTGTTTTTT,CASSPTGDAGELFF
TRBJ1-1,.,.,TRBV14,TGTGCCAGCAGCCAAGGTAGGGACAAGGTCACTGAAGCTTTCTTT,CASSQGRDKVTEAFF
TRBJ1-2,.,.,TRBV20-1,TGCAGTGCGCGGACAGCCTATGGCTACACCTTC,CSARTAYGYTF
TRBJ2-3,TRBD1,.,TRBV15,TGTGCCACCAGCGACCCGGGACAGGGATACACAGATACGCAGTATTTT,CATSDPGQGYTDTQYF
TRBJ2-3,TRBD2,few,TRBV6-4,TGTGCCAGCAGTGACGGCGGGGGGCCCACAGATACGCAGTATTTT,CASSDGGGPTDTQYF
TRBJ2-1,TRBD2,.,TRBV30,TGTGCCTGGAGTGTAGGACTAGCGGGCCTCAATGAGCAGTTCTTC,CAWSVGLAGLNEQFF
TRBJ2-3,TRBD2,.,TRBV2,TGTGCCAGCTCCCGGACTAGCGGGAGAACAGATACGCAGTATTTT,CASSRTSGRTDTQYF
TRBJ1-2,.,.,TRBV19,TGTGCCAGCAGACACCACGACAGGCTCGATGGCTACACCTTC,CASRHHDRLDGYTF
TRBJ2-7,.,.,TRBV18,TGTGCCAGCTCATCCGGGGGCTCCTACGAGCAGTACTTC,CASSSGGSYEQYF
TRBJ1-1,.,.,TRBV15,TGTGCCACCAGCAGAGGAACGGCAGGCTCAAGGGGGGGTTTCTTT,CATSRGTAGSRGGFF
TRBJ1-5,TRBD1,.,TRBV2,TGTGCCAGCAGTGATGACAGGGGTATTCAGCCCCAGCATTTT,CASSDDRGIQPQHF
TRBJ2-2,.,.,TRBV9,TGTGCCAGCAGCGTAGGGAAGGCTAGGATCGGGGAGCTGTTTTTT,CASSVGKARIGELFF
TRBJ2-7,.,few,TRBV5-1,TGCGCCAGCAGCGATCTGTTGGGCAACGAGCAGTACTTC,CASSDLLGNEQYF
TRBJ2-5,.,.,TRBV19,TGTGCCAGTAGTATGAGGGCTAGCCGGAGATACCAAGAGACCCAGTACTTC,CASSMRASRRYQETQYF